This TCR beta chain was documented in a study of CD8 T cells in ankylosing spondylitis. Whole-study findings and limits: Past studies reported some motif variants in reactive arthritis synovial fluid and blood. Seemingly characteristic of ankylosing spondylitis blood was a TCR beta motif consisting of about 8 highly homologous variants.

TCRdb re-called the 5' RACE reads with MiXCR, one entry per CDR3 protein. Altogether some 140,000 distinct CDR3 sequences are present, roughly 8% being singletons, with the ten largest covering under 7.5%. For this clonotype: Its antigen is undetermined.

Trimming shortened V by 4 bases and J by 7 bases, and 11 bases separated the two germline ends. The germline V gene encodes CDR1 LGHDT and CDR2 YNNKEL (reference sequence). The CDR3 is made up of 14 amino acids. Sequencing was performed on synovial fluid, either unsorted or a sorted T cell fraction (not recorded which). This receptor was obtained from a male donor with ankylosing spondylitis. This chain joins TRBV3-1 and TRBJ1-6; D is unclear. CDR3 nucleotides: TGTGCCAGCAGCCTGGCCGCGAGCAATTCACCCCTCCACTTT. It encodes CASSLAASNSPLHF.